This T cell receptor (beta chain) was recorded in a study of blood T cell repertoires in COVID-19. Study in general: The United States, Italy and Spain supplied acute and convalescent COVID-19 samples. Sample material is recorded as cDNA or gDNA derived from T cells, B-cell-depleted T cells, or PBMCs.

The CDR3 loop spans 16 amino acids. The V and J ends lost 3 bases and 7 bases respectively, with 20 bases between them. The germline CDR1 and CDR2 sequences are SGDLS and YYNGEE. This clone was counted once. In the study's own analysis: It was from reference gene primer amplification that nucleated cell counts were estimated. This table comes from immunoSEQ multiplex PCR, and its TCRdb copy is limited to in-frame clones, with some not included. D and trimming were read from the DNA, whereas the V and J calls and clone size are those reported in that table. The table lists 29,000 or so clones, approximately 80% of them singletons.

The rearrangement links TRBV9 to TRBJ2-1; tentatively, D is TRBD2 (7 bases). The source material was peripheral blood. The clonotype originates from a woman in her seventies with acute or convalescent COVID-19. The CDR3 coding sequence is TGTGCCAGCAGCGCCCAGGGGAGCGGGGAAGCTAATGAGCAGTTCTTC. Translated, it gives CASSAQGSGEANEQFF.